Below, one T cell receptor beta chain is given with its context. As yet, its antigen is unknown. J gave up 8 bases and V 4 bases, and 5 bases lay outside the gene matches. Germline V lookup: CDR1 MNHEY, CDR2 SMNVEV (reference sequence). The CDR3 extends over 13 amino acids. The data stem from a study of cytomegalovirus exposure and HLA in healthy donors. About the study: Researchers found that less than 90% of 350 to 500 genotyped donors fell within the Caucasian-associated ancestry cluster.

Primers included in the PCR were 60 Vbeta and 13 Jbeta primers. The method was immunoSEQ multiplex PCR; TCRdb's version includes in-frame clones alone and lacks a portion of them. The data contain about 100,000 clones, approximately 85% of them seen just once; the ten biggest clones take up 3.5% to 5%. General study results and limits: Among TCR beta chains of equal frequency, HLA-associated ones were more clonally expanded in a later analysis. Across donors, sequencing depth was assumed by presence/absence analyses to be roughly uniform. Earlier analysis looked at TCR beta V segments, and most were productive about 87% or about 30% of the time.

The sequenced material came from PBMCs. The clonotype comes from a man aged 30-40 years in good health and CMV-seronegative. The rearrangement uses TRBV27 and TRBJ1-2; 9 nucleotides line up with TRBD1. The DNA of the CDR3 is TGTGCCAGCAGTTCTGGGACAGGGAAGGGCTACACCTTC. This translates into CASSSGTGKGYTF.